The entry that follows covers one T cell receptor beta chain sequence. The data stem from a study of blood T cell repertoires in COVID-19. Here immunoSEQ multiplex PCR was the method, and the copy in TCRdb shows in-frame clones only, minus some. The table lists around 49,000 clones, 60% to 80% of them singletons. With 1 base removed from V and 5 bases from J, the gap between germline ends came to 15 bases. The CDR3 covers 16 residues. Germline lookup yields CDR1 MGHRA and CDR2 YSYEKL. The genes are TRBV4-1 and TRBJ1-5; D is uncertain. The TCR comes from a woman between 50 and 59 years old with acute COVID-19. Sequencing input: PBMCs or T cells enriched from blood (not recorded which). CDR3 sequence (DNA): TGCGCCAGCAGCCAAGGACGACTGGTGTCCTATCAGCCCCAGCATTTT. Amino acid sequence: CASSQGRLVSYQPQHF.